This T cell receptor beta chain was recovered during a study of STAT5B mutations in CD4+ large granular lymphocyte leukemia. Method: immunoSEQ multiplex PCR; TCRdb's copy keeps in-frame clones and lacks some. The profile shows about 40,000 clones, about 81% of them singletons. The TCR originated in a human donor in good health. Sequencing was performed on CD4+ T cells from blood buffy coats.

The CDR3 bases are TGTGCCAGCAGCTCCCAGCGGGGGGTAGACACAGATACGCAGTATTTT. Translation gives CASSSQRGVDTDTQYF. The chain joins TRBV5-4 to TRBJ2-3, with 9 bases that match TRBD2. Per the germline V gene, CDR1 is SGHNT and CDR2 is YYREEE (reference sequence). With V trimmed by 3 bases and J by 2 bases, 7 bases remained unmatched. The CDR3 runs 16 residues.